Shown below are 29 T cell receptor beta chains from a single sample sequenced in a study of cytomegalovirus exposure and HLA in healthy donors. The PCR employed 60 Vbeta primers together with 13 Jbeta primers. The method was immunoSEQ multiplex PCR; TCRdb's version includes in-frame clones alone and lacks a portion of them. This listing includes around 140,000 clones. Sequences were obtained from PBMCs. These receptors all come from a woman aged 40 to 50 in good health and CMV-seronegative.

The rearrangement links TRBV4-3 to TRBJ2-2, with D maybe TRBD2 (5 bases). In germline, CDR1 is LGHNA, CDR2 YSLEER. V lost 0 bases to trimming and J lost 3 bases, with 11 bases between them. This CDR3 contains 16 residues. DNA of the CDR3: TGCGCCAGCAGCCAAGAGGCGGGCGGGTACACCGGGGAGCTGTTTTTT. This codes for CASSQEAGGYTGELFF.

The rearrangement links TRBV7-9 to TRBJ2-3, with 7 bases matching TRBD2. V shed 0 bases and J 1 base; nucleotides not matched to a gene: 10. The CDR3 is 18 residues long. Germline V gives CDR1 SEHNR, CDR2 FQNEAQ (reference sequence). Written as DNA, the CDR3 is TGTGCCAGCAGCTTAGCGCCGACAGCGGGGCCGGGCACAGATACGCAGTATTTT. It is translated as CASSLAPTAGPGTDTQYF.

The chain couples TRBV4-2 to TRBJ2-5; weak D call: TRBD1 (6 bases). V lost 0 bases to trimming and J lost 9 bases, with 20 bases between them. CDR1 is LGHNA, CDR2 YNFKEQ, per germline. The CDR3 is 16 amino acids. The DNA for the CDR3 is TGTGCCAGCAGCCAAGACGGCGGCAGGGGTCTGCTAGCCCAGTACTTC. Residues: CASSQDGGRGLLAQYF.

The genes are TRBV4-3 and TRBJ2-5; D possibly corresponds to TRBD1 (5 bases). V gave up 1 base and J gave up 3 bases, with 12 bases separating them. CDR1 is LGHNA, CDR2 YSLEER, per germline. The CDR3 is 15 amino acids. CDR3 in DNA: TGCGCCAGCAGCCAAGGGGAAGGGGCCGAAGAGACCCAGTACTTC. Its translation is CASSQGEGAEETQYF.

V usage is TRBV29-1 and J usage is TRBJ1-1; 7 bases match TRBD1. Germline CDR1 reads SQVTM; CDR2 reads ANQGSEA. CDR3 length: 13 amino acids. Trimming at V came to 7 bases and at J to 7 bases, leaving 12 bases not matched to a gene. The CDR3, as DNA: TGCAGCGCCCCGGGACAGTTTAGGGGTGAAGCTTTCTTT. Protein: CSAPGQFRGEAFF.

The chain's CDR3 is CASSLARHRSNQPQHF. The DNA of the CDR3 is TGTGCCAGCAGCTTAGCGAGGCACAGGAGCAATCAGCCCCAGCATTTT. This chain joins TRBV7-8 and TRBJ1-5, with TRBD1 as a possible D gene (5 bases). Germline lookup yields CDR1 SGHVS and CDR2 FQNEAQ. V gave up 0 bases and J gave up 1 base, with 10 bases separating them. The CDR3 has 16 amino acids.

In nucleotides, the CDR3 is TGTGCCAGCAGTCCGGGACTAGCGGAGTCCACAGATACGCAGTATTTT. Translating gives CASSPGLAESTDTQYF. This chain links TRBV7-3 with TRBJ2-3; the match to TRBD2 covers 11 bases. Unmatched junction bases numbered 7, after V lost 6 bases and J lost 2 bases. The CDR3 loop spans 16 amino acids. The germline V gene has CDR1 SGHTA and CDR2 FQGTGA.

This sequence joins TRBV28 and TRBJ1-6, with 9 bases identical to TRBD1. Germline V gives CDR1 MDHEN, CDR2 SYDVKM. CDR3 size: 20 residues. The junction had 29 bases not matched to a gene; V was cut back by 6 bases and J by 14 bases. CDR3 coding DNA: TGTGCCAGCAGCCCAACCGGGACAGGGAATGGGGATTCACCCCTCAGGGCCCTCCACTTT. As protein: CASSPTGTGNGDSPLRALHF.

The chain carries TRBV28 and TRBJ2-7; D unresolved. This CDR3 is built from 13 residues. The germline V and J ends were trimmed by 2 bases and 7 bases, with 12 bases remaining between them. Germline V gene data show CDR1 as MDHEN and CDR2 as SYDVKM. The CDR3 protein is CASSLKVRGEQYF. Here the CDR3 DNA reads TGTGCCAGCAGTTTAAAAGTCCGCGGAGAGCAGTACTTC.

V gene TRBV15 combines with J gene TRBJ1-2, with 8 bases that match TRBD1. Per the germline V gene, CDR1 is LNHNV and CDR2 is YYDKDF (reference sequence). The CDR3 consists of 15 residues. V lost 0 bases to trimming and J lost 10 bases; unmatched junction nucleotides: 10. In DNA form, the CDR3 reads TGTGCCACCAGCAGAGATAGTAGGACAGGGACTTTCTACACCTTC. Amino acid sequence: CATSRDSRTGTFYTF.

The CDR3 bases are TGCGCCAGCAGCCTCCCCGGTCGGGCTGGGCGGGGGGAGGCAAAGGGTGAGCAGTTCTTC. Residues: CASSLPGRAGRGEAKGEQFF. The chain recombines TRBV4-1 with TRBJ2-1, with 8 bases lining up with TRBD2. CDR1 is MGHRA, CDR2 YSYEKL, per germline. J gave up 9 bases and V 4 bases, and 26 bases lay outside the gene matches. The CDR3 totals 20 residues.

The genes are TRBV7-9 and TRBJ2-2; 7 bases fit TRBD1. The CDR3 covers 15 residues. Germline loops: CDR1 SEHNR, CDR2 FQNEAQ (reference sequence). With 5 bases clipped from V and 7 bases from J, the junction kept 10 bases outside the gene matches. CDR3 in amino acids: CASSPDRPSVGELFF. CDR3 sequence (DNA): TGTGCCAGCAGCCCGGACAGGCCATCTGTCGGGGAGCTGTTTTTT.

The chain employs TRBV15 and TRBJ2-5; 13 bases align to TRBD2. Trimming cost V 1 base and J 5 bases; bases outside gene matches: 4. CDR3 size: 16 residues. Germline CDR1 LNHNV, CDR2 YYDKDF (reference sequence). The CDR3 DNA reads as TGTGCCACCAGCAGAGGACTAGCGGGGGGTAGCGAGACCCAGTACTTC. It encodes CATSRGLAGGSETQYF.

This chain joins TRBV9 and TRBJ2-2; 10 bases are shared with TRBD1. CDR1 SGDLS and CDR2 YYNGEE come from the germline V gene. V trimming: 2 bases; J trimming: 2 bases; junction bases outside the gene matches: 6. This CDR3 contains 17 residues. The CDR3 nucleotides are TGTGCCAGCAGCGTCGGGGGGACAGGGGCAAACACCGGGGAGCTGTTTTTT. It translates to CASSVGGTGANTGELFF.

This chain uses TRBV7-2 with TRBJ1-1; D is possibly TRBD1 (5 bases). The CDR3 runs to 17 residues. CDR1 SGHTA and CDR2 FQGNSA come from the germline V gene. V lost 5 bases to trimming and J lost 0 bases, with 19 bases between them. The DNA of the CDR3 is TGTGCCAGCAGCCGAAAAGGGGCAGGTCACATGAACACTGAAGCTTTCTTT. Protein: CASSRKGAGHMNTEAFF.

The chain uses TRBV11-3 and TRBJ2-1, with 8 nucleotides matching TRBD1. From germline, CDR1 is SGHNT and CDR2 YENEEA. V shed 5 bases, J shed 4 bases, and the junction held 4 bases outside the gene matches. The CDR3 runs 14 residues. CDR3 in amino acids: CASSTGTGYNEQFF. In DNA, the CDR3 is TGTGCCAGCAGCACCGGGACAGGTTACAATGAGCAGTTCTTC.

This chain connects TRBV6-5 to TRBJ2-1, with 12 bases identical to TRBD2. V trimming: 3 bases; J trimming: 4 bases; junction bases outside the gene matches: 4. Germline CDR1 MNHEY, CDR2 SVGAGI. The CDR3 runs to 16 residues. The CDR3 bases are TGTGCCAGCAGTTATGGTACTAGCGGGGGGTACAATGAGCAGTTCTTC. Residues: CASSYGTSGGYNEQFF.

The rearrangement joins TRBV7-8 to TRBJ1-1, with no clear D. The germline gives CDR1 SGHVS, CDR2 FQNEAQ. The V gene lost 4 bases and the J gene lost 4 bases, with 13 bases spanning the gap. The CDR3 length is 14 residues. In DNA form, the CDR3 reads TGTGCCAGCAGCTACTCGGGATTAGGCACTGAAGCTTTCTTT. It codes for CASSYSGLGTEAFF.

The V gene is TRBV5-5, the J gene TRBJ2-5, with D unresolved. V was pared by 0 bases and J by 3 bases, with 9 bases between. The germline V gene has CDR1 SGHKS and CDR2 YYEKEE (reference sequence). CDR3 length equals 14 residues. The CDR3 region has the DNA TGTGCCAGCAGCTTGGGGGCTGTCGAAGAGACCCAGTACTTC. This sequence encodes CASSLGAVEETQYF.

The chain employs TRBV7-2 and TRBJ1-6, with 9 bases lining up with TRBD1. There are 17 residues in the CDR3. CDR1 and CDR2 from the germline V gene are SGHTA and FQGNSA. V shed 2 bases and J 12 bases; nucleotides not matched to a gene: 14. The DNA of the CDR3 is TGTGCCAGCAGCTTAATCACAGGGGGCGCCGATTCAGTACCCCTCCACTTT. Amino acids: CASSLITGGADSVPLHF.

J is TRBJ1-1 and V is TRBV9; D is uncertain. Trimming shortened V by 1 base and J by 0 bases, and 10 bases separated the two germline ends. Germline V CDR1 and CDR2: SGDLS, YYNGEE. CDR3 length equals 15 residues. The CDR3 sequence: CASSVTERLNTEAFF. The CDR3 DNA follows: TGTGCCAGCAGCGTAACAGAAAGATTGAACACTGAAGCTTTCTTT.

This chain links TRBV10-3 with TRBJ2-3; D might be TRBD2 (6 bases). The V and J ends lost 4 bases and 0 bases respectively, with 17 bases between them. This CDR3 spans 17 amino acids. In germline, CDR1 is ENHRY, CDR2 SYGVKD. In DNA, the CDR3 is TGTGCCATCAGTGGGAGGGGACCGGGGGTGAGCACAGATACGCAGTATTTT. It yields the protein CAISGRGPGVSTDTQYF.

The chain combines TRBV28 with TRBJ2-5; 11 nucleotides match TRBD2. CDR1 MDHEN and CDR2 SYDVKM come from the germline V gene. CDR3 length: 20 residues. With 5 bases clipped from V and 5 bases from J, the junction kept 22 bases outside the gene matches. The CDR3 sequence is CASSPAYRGQGLAAAETQYF. The CDR3 region has the DNA TGTGCCAGCAGTCCCGCCTACAGGGGGCAGGGACTAGCGGCGGCGGAGACCCAGTACTTC.

The chain is built from TRBV4-2 and TRBJ2-5; 9 nucleotides align to TRBD2. Per the germline V gene, CDR1 is LGHNA and CDR2 is YNFKEQ. V lost 2 bases, J lost 5 bases, and 6 bases stayed unmatched. The CDR3 length is 15 residues. This CDR3 is CASSQTASGVETQYF. The DNA for the CDR3 is TGTGCCAGCAGCCAAACGGCTAGCGGGGTGGAGACCCAGTACTTC.

The rearrangement joins TRBV2 to TRBJ2-7; D is perhaps TRBD1 (6 bases). The CDR3 is made up of 13 amino acids. V was shortened by 5 bases and J by 6 bases, with 14 bases between the two germline ends. Germline assignment: CDR1 SNHLY and CDR2 FYNNEI. CDR3 in amino acids: CASSRTGLREQYV. CDR3 DNA: TGTGCCAGCAGTCGTACAGGGCTTCGCGAGCAGTACGTC.

The chain is built from TRBV19 and TRBJ1-2, with 11 bases identical to TRBD1. Trimming took 4 bases from V and 4 from J; bases not matched to a gene: 11. The CDR3 length is 17 residues. CDR1 LNHDA and CDR2 SQIVND come from the germline V gene (reference sequence). In nucleotides, the CDR3 is TGTGCCAGTAGTAACGTCGGGAGGGGACAGGGGGTCTATGGCTACACCTTC. As protein: CASSNVGRGQGVYGYTF.

The gene calls are TRBV4-3 and TRBJ2-3, with 10 nucleotides matching TRBD2. The junction had 14 bases not matched to a gene; V was cut back by 0 bases and J by 5 bases. The CDR3 totals 19 residues. Germline V CDR1 and CDR2: LGHNA, YSLEER. CDR3: CASSQDASPSGGYLDTQYF. CDR3 nucleotide sequence: TGCGCCAGCAGCCAAGATGCCTCCCCTAGCGGGGGATATTTAGATACGCAGTATTTT.

The J gene is TRBJ2-1, the V gene TRBV11-2; no definite D call. Germline values: CDR1 SGHAT, CDR2 FQNNGV. This CDR3 is 13 amino acids long. V was pared by 1 base and J by 4 bases, with 5 bases between. The CDR3 coding sequence is TGTGCCAGCAGCTTAGCTCGGTACAATGAGCAGTTCTTC. It is translated as CASSLARYNEQFF.

This chain joins TRBV27 and TRBJ1-6, with D possibly being TRBD1 (5 bases). V lost 2 bases and J lost 5, with 10 bases in between. This CDR3 is built from 15 residues. Germline CDR1 reads MNHEY; CDR2 reads SMNVEV (reference sequence). CDR3 sequence: CASSLQQGNNSPLHF. CDR3 bases: TGTGCCAGCAGTTTACAGCAGGGCAATAATTCACCCCTCCACTTT.